The T cell receptor beta chain under discussion was sequenced for a study of OX40 agonist ivuxolimab in advanced cancers. Study details: People who had prior anti-PD-1, anti-PD-L1 or anti-CTLA-4 therapy could take part, and roughly 44% had some. Three patients had partial responses: one hepatocellular carcinoma, two cutaneous melanoma. Regarding the study as a whole: Doses of 0.1 to 3.0 mg/kg were accompanied by clonal expansion of CD4+ and CD8+ blood T cells by week 6. Partial responders treated at 0.1-3.0 mg/kg exhibited clonal expansion among the lowest measured.

A remark on this clone: As yet, its antigen is unknown.

Repertoires were generated with immunoSEQ multiplex PCR, while TCRdb's copy carries only in-frame clones and drops some. The repertoire has roughly 67,000 clones, more than 85% of them found once; the top ten carry about 9.1%. There are 15 residues in the CDR3. V was trimmed by 5 bases and J by 1 base, leaving 15 bases between them. The germline V gene encodes CDR1 SGHRS and CDR2 YFSETQ. The material was CD4+ or CD8+ T cells sorted from blood, obtained in a trial of the OX40 agonist ivuxolimab. The clonotype comes from an adult with an advanced solid tumor such as melanoma, head and neck, liver or kidney cancer. This chain links TRBV5-1 with TRBJ1-2; perhaps TRBD1 as D (6 bases). As DNA, the CDR3 is TGCGCCAGCAGACCCCCAGGGGATCTTAACTATGGCTACACCTTC. It yields the protein CASRPPGDLNYGYTF.